This T cell receptor (beta chain) is drawn from a study of PD-1 blockade in classical Hodgkin lymphoma. After autologous stem cell transplantation all patients relapsed, and prior brentuximab vedotin exposure differed between cohorts. TCRdb's copy holds only in-frame clones and misses some; the assay was immunoSEQ multiplex PCR. The sample comprises 75,000 to 100,000 clones, 65% to 85% of which are singletons, and 9% to 15% rests with the top ten. The CDR3 consists of 14 residues. CDR1 is ENHRY and CDR2 is SYGVKD in the germline V gene. Study-wide points: The diversity seen at baseline in complete responders resembled that of newly diagnosed patients. Relapsed/refractory patients reportedly had the lowest baseline TCR diversity, below newly diagnosed patients, who were below healthy donors. CD4+ but not CD8+ TCR diversity rose significantly by C4D1.

A word on this clone: What it binds is unknown.

The chain uses TRBV10-3 and TRBJ2-5, with unresolved D. The J call is in doubt because the DNA end fits TRBJ2-7 better. This material consisted of peripheral blood mononuclear cells (PBMCs), taken at baseline. This clonotype was sampled from a human donor with classical Hodgkin lymphoma. The CDR3 DNA follows: TGTGCCATCAGTGAGTCTGTTTGGGTCTACGAGCAGTACTTC. This sequence encodes CAISESVWVYEQYF.